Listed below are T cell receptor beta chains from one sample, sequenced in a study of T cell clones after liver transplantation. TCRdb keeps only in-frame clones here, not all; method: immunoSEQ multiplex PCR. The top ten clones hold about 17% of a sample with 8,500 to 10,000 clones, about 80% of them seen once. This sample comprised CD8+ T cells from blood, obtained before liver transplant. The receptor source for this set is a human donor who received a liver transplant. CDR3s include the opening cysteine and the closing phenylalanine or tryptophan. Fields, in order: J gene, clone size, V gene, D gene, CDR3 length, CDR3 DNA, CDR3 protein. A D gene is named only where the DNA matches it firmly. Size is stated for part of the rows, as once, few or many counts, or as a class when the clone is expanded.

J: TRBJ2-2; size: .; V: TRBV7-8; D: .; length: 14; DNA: TGTGCCAGCAGCTTAGGGGGCAGGCCCCAGCTTTTGTTTTTT; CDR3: CASSLGGRPQLLFF
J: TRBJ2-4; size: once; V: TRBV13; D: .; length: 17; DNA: TGTGCCAGCAGCTTAGAGGTCCAGGGGCCCCTAGTCCGAATTCAGTACTTC; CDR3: CASSLEVQGPLVRIQYF
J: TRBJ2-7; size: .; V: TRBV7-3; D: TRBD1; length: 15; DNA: TGTGCCAGCAGCTTAGAGGGGACAGGCACCTACGAGCAGTACTTC; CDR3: CASSLEGTGTYEQYF
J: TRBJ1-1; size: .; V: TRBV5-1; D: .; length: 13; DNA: TGCGCCAGCACCATCAGCACAGGGCACGAAGCTTTCTTT; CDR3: CASTISTGHEAFF
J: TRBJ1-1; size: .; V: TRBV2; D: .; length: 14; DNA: TGTGCCAGCCTTCAGGGAGTGGGAGACACTGAAGCTTTCTTT; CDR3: CASLQGVGDTEAFF
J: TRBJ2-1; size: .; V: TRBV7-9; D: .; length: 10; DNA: TGTGCCAGCAGCTTTAATGAGCAGTTCTTC; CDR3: CASSFNEQFF
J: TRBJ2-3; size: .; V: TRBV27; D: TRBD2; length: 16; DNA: TGTGCCAGCAGTTTATATCGGGGGGGTAGCACAGATACGCAGTATTTT; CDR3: CASSLYRGGSTDTQYF
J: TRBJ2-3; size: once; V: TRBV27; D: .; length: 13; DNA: TGTGCCAGCAGTCAAACACTAGCAGATACGCAGTATTTT; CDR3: CASSQTLADTQYF
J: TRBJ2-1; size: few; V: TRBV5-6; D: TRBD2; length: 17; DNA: TGTGCCAGCAGCCACATAGCGGGAGGGCCTTTCTACAATGAGCAGTTCTTC; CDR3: CASSHIAGGPFYNEQFF
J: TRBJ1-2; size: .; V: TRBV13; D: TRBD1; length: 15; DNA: TGTGCCAGCAGCACCAAGGACAGGGTATATAATGGCTACACCTTC; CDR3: CASSTKDRVYNGYTF
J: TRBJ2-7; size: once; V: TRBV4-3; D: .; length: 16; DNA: TGCGCCAGCAGCCAAGCCCCGGACAGGGAGGGGTACGAGCAGTACTTC; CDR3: CASSQAPDREGYEQYF
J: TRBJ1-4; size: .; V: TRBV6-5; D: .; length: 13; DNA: TGTGCCAGCAGTCTCGGGACTGCAGAAAAACTGTTTTTT; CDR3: CASSLGTAEKLFF
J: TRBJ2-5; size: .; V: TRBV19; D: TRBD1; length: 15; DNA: TGTGCCAGTTGGGACAGTAAGGCCGTTCAAGAGACCCAGTACTTC; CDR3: CASWDSKAVQETQYF
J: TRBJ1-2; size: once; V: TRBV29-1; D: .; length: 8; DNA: TGCAGCGCGAACGGCTACACCTTC; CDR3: CSANGYTF
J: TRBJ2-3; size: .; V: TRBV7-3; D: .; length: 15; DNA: TGTGCCAGCAGCTTAAGAGGGGGACGCACAGATACGCAGTATTTT; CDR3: CASSLRGGRTDTQYF
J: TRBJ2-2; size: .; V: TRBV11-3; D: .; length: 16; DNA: TGTGCCAGCAGCTCCTGGGAGGGGGCAGGAACCGGGGAGCTGTTTTTT; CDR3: CASSSWEGAGTGELFF
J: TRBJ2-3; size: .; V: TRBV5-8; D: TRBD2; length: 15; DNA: TGTGCCAGCAGGGGGTTGCGGGAGAATACAGATACGCAGTATTTT; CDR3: CASRGLRENTDTQYF
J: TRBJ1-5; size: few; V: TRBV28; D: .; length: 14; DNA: TGTGCCAGCAGTTTACACGGGGCGAATCAGCCCCAGCATTTT; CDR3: CASSLHGANQPQHF
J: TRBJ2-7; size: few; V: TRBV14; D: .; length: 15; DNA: TGTGCCAGCAGCCAAGATATGGCCTTGATGTGGGAGCAGTACTTC; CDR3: CASSQDMALMWEQYF
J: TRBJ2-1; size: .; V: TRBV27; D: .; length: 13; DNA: TGTGCCAGCAGTTTACTAGCACGTGATGAGCAGTTCTTC; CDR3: CASSLLARDEQFF
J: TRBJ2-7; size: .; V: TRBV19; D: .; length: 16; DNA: TGTGCCAGTAGTATAGGAAGTAGCTTAGGATCCTACGAGCAGTACTTC; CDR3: CASSIGSSLGSYEQYF